The 10 T cell receptor beta chains below all came from one sample that was sequenced in a study of vaccination and CD4 T cells after COVID-19. Treatment specified: roughly 10-day PBMC culture with coronavirus spike peptide pools or control peptides (ViraFEST assay). Investigators obtained the unexposed donor's CD4+ T cells before the COVID-19 pandemic (2011-2018). The Oncomine TCR Beta short-read assay was applied to DNA of cultured CD4+ T cells. TCRdb re-derived calls from the PCR reads in MiXCR, one entry per CDR3 protein. Among 5,500 to 8,500 distinct CDR3 sequences listed, roughly 50% were seen once. Their antigen targets remain unknown. Material: CD4+ T cells from blood, cultured in vitro. These receptors were collected from a human donor in good health.

The CDR3 loop reads CASRDRGNTEAFF. CDR3 in DNA: TGTGCCAGCAGAGACAGGGGGAACACTGAAGCTTTCTTT. The chain recombines TRBV9 with TRBJ1-1; TRBD1 matches 8 bases. The CDR3 has 13 amino acids. With V trimmed by 5 bases and J by 1 base, 1 base remained unmatched. The V gene's germline CDR1 is SGDLS and CDR2 YYNGEE.

The gene calls are TRBV11-2 and TRBJ1-1; D unclear. This CDR3 is built from 16 residues. Germline assignment: CDR1 SGHAT and CDR2 FQNNGV. Trimming removed 4 bases at V and 5 bases at J, with 20 bases between. CDR3 DNA sequence: TGTGCCAGCAGCTCCAGGCTCCCCGGGCTAGAAACTGAAGCTTTCTTT. This sequence encodes CASSSRLPGLETEAFF.

The chain carries TRBV6-1 and TRBJ1-6, with 7 bases that match TRBD1. CDR1 MNHNS and CDR2 SASEGT come from the germline V gene. The CDR3 has 15 amino acids. The V segment lost 9 bases and the J segment 3 bases; nucleotides outside the gene matches: 8. CDR3: CASSPSGGYNSPLHF. DNA of the CDR3: TGTGCCAGTTCCCCCTCAGGGGGCTATAATTCACCCCTCCACTTT.

There are a few counts of this clonotype. CDR3 region: CASSESSRTGAHHF. Here the CDR3 DNA reads TGTGCCAGTAGCGAATCGTCCCGTACCGGGGCGCATCACTTT. The rearrangement joins TRBV19 to TRBJ1-6; maybe TRBD1 (5 bases). There are 14 residues in the CDR3. Deletions cut 6 bases from V and 19 bases from J, with 25 bases between. Germline V gene sequence: CDR1 LNHDA, CDR2 SQIVND (reference sequence).

The V call is TRBV6-1, the J call TRBJ2-1, with 9 nucleotides matching TRBD1. V shed 7 bases and J 7 bases; nucleotides not matched to a gene: 14. Germline V gene data show CDR1 as MNHNS and CDR2 as SASEGT. CDR3 length: 16 residues. The CDR3 loop is CASNPITGGEGNEQFF. For the CDR3, the DNA is TGTGCCAGCAATCCTATCACAGGGGGCGAGGGAAATGAGCAGTTCTTC.

The chain employs TRBV20-1 and TRBJ2-1; 11 nucleotides line up with TRBD1. Germline values: CDR1 DFQATT, CDR2 SNEGSKA (reference sequence). The CDR3 has 14 amino acids. The J segment lost 7 bases and the V segment lost 3 bases, leaving 5 bases of the junction unmatched. DNA of the CDR3: TGCAGTGCTAGGAGGACAGGGGGCGCGAATGAGCAGTTCTTC. Translated, it gives CSARRTGGANEQFF.

The chain uses TRBV7-2 and TRBJ2-5; D possibly corresponds to TRBD1 (6 bases). Germline lookup yields CDR1 SGHTA and CDR2 FQGNSA. The CDR3 length is 14 residues. V was shortened by 4 bases and J by 2 bases, with 11 bases between the two germline ends. CDR3 sequence: CASSSGQIQETQYF. The CDR3 nucleotides are TGTGCCAGCAGCTCCGGACAGATACAAGAGACCCAGTACTTC.

V usage is TRBV25-1 and J usage is TRBJ2-7, with 8 bases aligning to TRBD2. The CDR3 runs 16 residues. The germline CDR1 and CDR2 sequences are MGHDK and SYGVNS. V was pared by 1 base and J by 1 base, with 6 bases of the junction left unmatched. The CDR3 sequence: CASSESLAENSYEQYF. CDR3 nucleotides: TGTGCCAGCAGTGAATCACTAGCGGAGAATTCCTACGAGCAGTACTTC.

The rearrangement uses TRBV6-1 and TRBJ2-7; maybe TRBD2 (6 bases). CDR1 and CDR2 (germline): MNHNS, SASEGT. The CDR3 runs to 15 residues. V lost 4 bases and J 4 bases, leaving 17 bases between the germline ends. The CDR3 reads CASSAPLAETYEQYF. The CDR3 DNA reads TGTGCCAGCAGTGCCCCCTTAGCGGAGACGTACGAGCAGTACTTC.

The chain joins TRBV10-2 to TRBJ1-1, with D uncertain. Germline V gene lookup returns CDR1 WSHSY and CDR2 SAAADI. Trimming shortened V by 2 bases and J by 6 bases, and 13 bases separated the two germline ends. The CDR3 has 14 amino acids. DNA for the CDR3: TGCGCCAGCAGTGAGGCGGAATTGCTGGCTGAAGCTTTCTTT. Its protein product is CASSEAELLAEAFF.